This T cell receptor (beta chain) came from a study of blood T cells in healthy people across ages. CDR1 is KGHDR and CDR2 is SFDVKD in the germline V gene. CDR3 size: 13 residues. Trimming shortened V by 2 bases and J by 8 bases, and 10 bases separated the two germline ends. In its sample, this clonotype was seen many times. As yet, its antigen is unknown. Through a sample-barcoded 5' primer and a J-beta primer mix, a second PCR was run for roughly 6 to 11 cycles. TCRdb re-analysed the 5' RACE reads in MiXCR, keeping a single row per CDR3 protein. The repertoire includes roughly 1,700,000 distinct CDR3 sequences, approximately 30% of them detected once, and over 7% sits in the top ten. Study results and caveats: Both naive CD4+ cell counts and diversity were greater in long-lived donors than in aged donors. Per-million-T-cell TCR beta diversity fell roughly linearly with age.

Sequencing was performed on blood. The chain recombines TRBV24-1 with TRBJ2-3, with D perhaps assigned TRBD1 or TRBD2 (5 bases each). This clonotype was sampled from a woman aged 25 to 39 in good health. This CDR3 reads CATSDWGTGTQYF. As DNA, the CDR3 is TGTGCCACCAGTGATTGGGGGACGGGTACGCAGTATTTT.